One and the same sample provided the 22 T cell receptor beta chains below, sequenced in a study of T cells after posttransplantation cyclophosphamide. The method was immunoSEQ multiplex PCR; TCRdb's version includes in-frame clones alone and lacks a portion of them. The sample comprises tens of thousands of clones, 73% of which are singletons, and about 0.7% rests with the top ten. Sequenced input: memory CD4+ T cells sorted from PBMCs. The receptors here all came from a woman aged 55-70 years in good health, CMV-negative, and a related stem cell transplant donor.

This chain connects TRBV7-9 to TRBJ2-1; the match to TRBD2 covers 13 bases. CDR1 and CDR2 (germline): SEHNR, FQNEAQ (reference sequence). After removal of 5 bases from V and 10 bases from J, the junction contained 8 bases not matched to a gene. The CDR3 is 15 residues long. In DNA form, the CDR3 reads TGTGCCAGCAGCCTCACTAGCGGGGGGGCCAGAGAGCAGTTCTTC. Translating gives CASSLTSGGAREQFF.

The CDR3 DNA sequence: TGTGCCATCAGTGGCAGGGCAACTAATGAAAAACTGTTTTTT. Protein sequence: CAISGRATNEKLFF. The gene calls are TRBV10-3 and TRBJ1-4, with D possibly being TRBD1 (5 bases). Germline V gene sequence: CDR1 ENHRY, CDR2 SYGVKD. V was cut by 4 bases and J by 0 bases, with 6 bases left in between. The CDR3 sequence is 14 residues long.

This chain links TRBV19 with TRBJ1-1, with D possibly being TRBD1 (6 bases). V was shortened by 5 bases and J by 4 bases, with 20 bases between the two germline ends. Per germline, CDR1 LNHDA and CDR2 SQIVND (reference sequence). The CDR3 has 16 amino acids. The CDR3 here is CASSSRRSGAGTEAFF. In DNA form, the CDR3 reads TGTGCCAGTAGTTCCCGAAGGTCAGGGGCAGGCACTGAAGCTTTCTTT.

This chain links TRBV4-3 with TRBJ1-5; D uncertain. CDR1 is LGHNA and CDR2 is YSLEER in the germline V gene. V was trimmed by 0 bases and J by 9 bases, leaving 9 bases between them. This CDR3 comprises 13 residues. CDR3 in amino acids: CASSQERQAPQHF. DNA of the CDR3: TGCGCCAGCAGCCAAGAACGGCAGGCGCCCCAGCATTTT.

The chain carries TRBV5-1 and TRBJ2-7, with 9 nucleotides matching TRBD2. The CDR3 is 15 residues long. V was clipped by 2 bases and J by 1 base; unmatched bases: 4. CDR1 is SGHRS, CDR2 YFSETQ, per germline. The CDR3 DNA reads as TGCGCCAGCAGCTTAGGCCTAGCGGGATCCTACGAGCAGTACTTC. Its translation is CASSLGLAGSYEQYF. Together with reference TRBV5-1 and TRBJ2-7, the CDR3 gives the full variable domain: KAGVTQTPRYLIKTRGQQVTLSCSPISGHRSVSWYQQTPGQGLQFLFEYFSETQRNKGNFPGRFSGRQFSNSRSEMNVSTLELGDSALYLCASSLGLAGSYEQYFGPGTRLTVT.

V usage is TRBV2 and J usage is TRBJ1-6; maybe TRBD1 (5 bases). Germline V gives CDR1 SNHLY, CDR2 FYNNEI. The V end was cut by 4 bases, the J end by 8 bases, with 9 bases between. This CDR3 is 13 amino acids long. CDR3 residues: CASSGIRDSPLHF. The CDR3 nucleotides are TGTGCCAGCAGTGGAATCAGGGATTCACCCCTCCACTTT. The full variable domain, completed using reference TRBV2 and TRBJ1-6, is EPEVTQTPSHQVTQMGQEVILRCVPISNHLYFYWYRQILGQKVEFLVSFYNNEISEKSEIFDDQFSVERPDGSNFTLKIRSTKLEDSAMYFCASSGIRDSPLHFGNGTRLTVT.

The J gene is TRBJ1-2, the V gene TRBV15, with D unclear. Germline CDR1 and CDR2: LNHNV and YYDKDF (reference sequence). V shed 5 bases and J shed 8 bases, with 21 bases lying between them. This CDR3 is 15 amino acids long. CDR3 DNA sequence: TGTGCCACCAGCCTCCCACCGGCCAGCTCGCGGGGCTACACCTTC. As protein: CATSLPPASSRGYTF.

The chain uses TRBV30 and TRBJ1-6; D gene ambiguous. Trimming left V 2 bases short and J 10 bases short, with 18 bases between. Germline CDR1 and CDR2: GTSNPN and SVGIG (reference sequence). This CDR3 comprises 15 residues. CDR3 loop: CAWSFPGRKNSPLHF. The CDR3 region has the DNA TGTGCCTGGAGTTTTCCCGGGAGGAAGAACTCACCCCTCCACTTT. The whole variable domain, remainder taken from reference TRBV30 and TRBJ1-6, is SQTIHQWPATLVQPVGSPLSLECTVEGTSNPNLYWYRQAAGRGLQLLFYSVGIGQISSEVPQNLSASRPQDRQFILSSKKLLLSDSGFYLCAWSFPGRKNSPLHFGNGTRLTVT.

The chain links TRBV11-2 to TRBJ1-2; 9 nucleotides line up with TRBD1. J gave up 8 bases and V 5 bases, and 12 bases lay outside the gene matches. The CDR3 has 15 residues. Germline-derived CDR1 and CDR2 are SGHAT and FQNNGV. This CDR3 is CASSPRQGVVGGYTF. DNA of the CDR3: TGTGCCAGCAGCCCCCGACAGGGGGTAGTGGGGGGCTACACCTTC.

The chain combines TRBV5-6 with TRBJ2-7, with no clear D. This CDR3 has 13 residues. V was trimmed by 0 bases and J by 2 bases, leaving 6 bases between them. The germline CDR1 and CDR2 sequences are SGHDT and YYEEEE. The CDR3 DNA sequence: TGTGCCAGCAGCTTGGTCAGAACCTACGAGCAGTACTTC. This sequence encodes CASSLVRTYEQYF. The full variable domain, with the rest looked up from reference TRBV5-6 and TRBJ2-7, is DAGVTQSPTHLIKTRGQQVTLRCSPKSGHDTVSWYQQALGQGPQFIFQYYEEEERQRGNFPDRFSGHQFPNYSSELNVNALLLGDSALYLCASSLVRTYEQYFGPGTRLTVT.

The chain is built from TRBV10-3 and TRBJ1-2, with a weak D call TRBD1 (6 bases). Germline CDR1 reads ENHRY; CDR2 reads SYGVKD. This CDR3 has 13 amino acids. The V end was cut by 6 bases, the J end by 8 bases, with 16 bases between. This CDR3 reads CAIRPGQSRGYTF. CDR3 DNA sequence: TGTGCCATCAGACCCGGACAGAGTAGGGGCTACACCTTC.

The rearrangement links TRBV2 to TRBJ1-5, with a weak D call TRBD1 (5 bases). The germline gives CDR1 SNHLY, CDR2 FYNNEI. The V end was cut by 0 bases, the J end by 3 bases, with 15 bases between. The CDR3 contains 17 residues. CDR3 in DNA: TGTGCCAGCAGTGAAGCGAGGTTACGCAGGGTCAATCAGCCCCAGCATTTT. It translates to CASSEARLRRVNQPQHF.

This clone was seen a single time. The chain has TRBV7-8 and TRBJ2-7; 11 nucleotides align to TRBD1. V was clipped by 5 bases and J by 2 bases; unmatched bases: 5. This CDR3 region has 15 residues. Germline-derived CDR1 and CDR2 are SGHVS and FQNEAQ. The CDR3 sequence is CASSMGTGGTYEQYF. The CDR3 DNA reads as TGTGCCAGCAGCATGGGGACAGGGGGTACCTACGAGCAGTACTTC.

The gene calls are TRBV9 and TRBJ1-2, with D possibly matching TRBD1 (6 bases). The CDR3 sequence is 14 residues long. Germline V gene data show CDR1 as SGDLS and CDR2 as YYNGEE. Trimming shortened V by 3 bases and J by 3 bases, and 12 bases separated the two germline ends. For the CDR3, the DNA is TGTGCCAGCAGCGAAACAGGGAGGGACTATGGCTACACCTTC. Amino acids: CASSETGRDYGYTF.

CDR3 residues: CASTRGGGTGLTGELFF. CDR3 sequence (DNA): TGTGCCAGCACCCGAGGGGGGGGGACAGGGTTGACCGGGGAGCTGTTTTTT. The chain employs TRBV9 and TRBJ2-2, with 9 bases lining up with TRBD1. Unmatched junction bases numbered 14, after V lost 6 bases and J lost 5 bases. The CDR3 loop spans 17 amino acids. Germline CDR1 reads SGDLS; CDR2 reads YYNGEE.

The chain is built from TRBV27 and TRBJ1-5, with 7 bases fitting TRBD1. CDR1 MNHEY and CDR2 SMNVEV come from the germline V gene (reference sequence). Trimming removed 6 bases from V and 5 bases from J; junction bases left unmatched: 7. CDR3 size: 14 residues. The DNA of the CDR3 is TGTGCCAGCAGCTCGGGGACAGCGGATCAGCCCCAGCATTTT. This translates into CASSSGTADQPQHF.

This sequence joins TRBV6-6 and TRBJ2-7; D is unclear. This CDR3 is built from 15 residues. Germline-derived CDR1 and CDR2 are MNHNY and SVGAGI (reference sequence). The V and J ends lost 0 bases and 0 bases respectively, with 9 bases between them. The CDR3, as DNA: TGTGCCAGCAGTTACTCGGGCGACAACTCCTACGAGCAGTACTTC. Translating it yields CASSYSGDNSYEQYF.

There are a few counts of this clone. The chain has TRBV10-1 and TRBJ2-7; D may be TRBD2 (5 bases). The CDR3 totals 12 residues. CDR1 is WNHNN, CDR2 SYGVQD, per germline (reference sequence). Trimming took off 4 bases at V and 5 bases at J, with 9 bases between the two ends. The CDR3 reads CASSARGNEQYF. In DNA, the CDR3 is TGCGCCAGCAGTGCACGGGGAAACGAGCAGTACTTC.

This clone was observed a single time. The chain uses TRBV9 and TRBJ2-5, with 11 bases that match TRBD2. The DNA end lines up better with TRBJ2-7; the J call may be wrong. Germline loops: CDR1 SGDLS, CDR2 YYNGEE. This CDR3 comprises 14 residues. CDR3 region: CASSVGTSGGEQYF. The CDR3 coding sequence is TGTGCCAGCAGCGTCGGGACTAGCGGAGGCGAGCAGTACTTC.

This chain connects TRBV5-4 to TRBJ2-3, with 10 bases aligning to TRBD2. Germline V gives CDR1 SGHNT, CDR2 YYREEE (reference sequence). V lost 3 bases, J lost 4 bases, and 8 bases stayed unmatched. The CDR3 totals 16 residues. This chain's CDR3 is CASSSTSGGVSDTQYF. CDR3 sequence (DNA): TGTGCCAGCAGCTCCACGAGCGGGGGGGTCTCAGATACGCAGTATTTT. Full variable domain (remainder filled in from reference TRBV5-4 and TRBJ2-3): ETGVTQSPTHLIKTRGQQVTLRCSSQSGHNTVSWYQQALGQGPQFIFQYYREEENGRGNFPPRFSGLQFPNYSSELNVNALELDDSALYLCASSSTSGGVSDTQYFGPGTRLTVL.

This clone came up a few times. The gene calls are TRBV2 and TRBJ2-1, with D tentatively TRBD2 (5 bases). V lost 6 bases, J lost 4 bases, and 13 bases lay in between. Germline V gene sequence: CDR1 SNHLY, CDR2 FYNNEI. CDR3 length equals 14 residues. The CDR3 DNA reads TGTGCCAGCAGGGAGGACCGACAATACAATGAGCAGTTCTTC. It yields the protein CASREDRQYNEQFF. The full variable domain, in which reference TRBV2 and TRBJ2-1 provide the parts outside the CDR3, is EPEVTQTPSHQVTQMGQEVILRCVPISNHLYFYWYRQILGQKVEFLVSFYNNEISEKSEIFDDQFSVERPDGSNFTLKIRSTKLEDSAMYFCASREDRQYNEQFFGPGTRLTVL.

The DNA of the CDR3 is TGTGCCAGCAGCCAATCGGTACCTTTTCGGGGCTACGAGCAGTACTTC. Its protein is CASSQSVPFRGYEQYF. The genes are TRBV16 and TRBJ2-7; a weak D match, TRBD2 (5 bases). The CDR3 is made up of 16 amino acids. From germline, CDR1 is KGHSY and CDR2 FQNENV. The V and J ends lost 0 bases and 3 bases respectively, with 15 bases between them.